The sequence of this T cell receptor (beta chain) was determined in a study of T cells in Graves' hyperthyroidism and ophthalmopathy. Across the study: Specimen type is peripheral blood, collected at initial diagnosis prior to any treatment. Study results and caveats: The authors' 13 V-J model separated ophthalmopathy from stable hyperthyroidism.

This clonotype was observed a few times. Its antigen is currently unknown. Germline trimming cut 6 bases from V and 8 bases from J; bases unmatched to any gene: 24. Germline-derived CDR1 and CDR2 are SGHAT and FQNNGV. This CDR3 is built from 20 residues. Using RNA transcripts as the source, TCR beta CDR3 regions were amplified. TCR CDR3 underwent first-round RT-PCR with the HTBI primer set. TCRdb processed the multiplex PCR reads anew with MiXCR; each CDR3 protein has one entry. Seen here are around 340,000 distinct CDR3 sequences, about 18% observed once, and the top ten hold almost 35%. Lactation, pregnancy, other autoimmune disease or uncontrolled infection excluded patients. Each 10 ml fresh peripheral blood draw supplied the PBMCs.

J is TRBJ2-1 and V is TRBV11-2; 11 bases fit TRBD2. Sequencing was done on a sample of blood. This TCR was recovered from a woman in her twenties or thirties with Graves' hyperthyroidism that later progressed to Graves' ophthalmopathy. CDR3 nucleotide sequence: TGTGCCAGCAGGGCGGGGGGGAGGTCGTCCCTTGGTAGCGGGGGGGATGAGCAGTTCTTC. This sequence encodes CASRAGGRSSLGSGGDEQFF.